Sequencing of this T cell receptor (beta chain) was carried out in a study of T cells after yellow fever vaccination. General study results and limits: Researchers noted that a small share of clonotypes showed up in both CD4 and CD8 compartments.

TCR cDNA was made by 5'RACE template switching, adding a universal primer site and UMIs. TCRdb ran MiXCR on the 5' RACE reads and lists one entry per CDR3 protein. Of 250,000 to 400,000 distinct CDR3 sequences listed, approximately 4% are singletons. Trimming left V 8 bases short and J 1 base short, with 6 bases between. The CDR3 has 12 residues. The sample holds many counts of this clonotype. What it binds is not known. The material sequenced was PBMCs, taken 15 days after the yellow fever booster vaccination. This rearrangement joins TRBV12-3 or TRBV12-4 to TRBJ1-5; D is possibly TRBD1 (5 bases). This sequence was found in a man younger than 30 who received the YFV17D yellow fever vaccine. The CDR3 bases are TGTGCCAGCTGGGACAGCAATCAGCCCCAGCATTTT. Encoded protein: CASWDSNQPQHF.